Following are 6 T cell receptor beta chains from one sample sequenced in a study of blood T cell repertoires in COVID-19. Measured with immunoSEQ multiplex PCR; TCRdb has only the in-frame clones, and not every one. The sample holds about 36,000 clones, approximately 80% seen once. Material for sequencing was peripheral blood. These receptors were collected from a human donor in a cohort sampled during active COVID-19.

This chain links TRBV19 with TRBJ1-1, with 7 bases that match TRBD1. The V segment lost 5 bases and the J segment 1 base; nucleotides outside the gene matches: 4. There are 14 residues in the CDR3. CDR1 LNHDA and CDR2 SQIVND come from the germline V gene (reference sequence). CDR3 in amino acids: CASSPRQGNTEAFF. CDR3 bases: TGTGCCAGTAGTCCGCGACAGGGGAACACTGAAGCTTTCTTT.

J is TRBJ1-1 and V is TRBV9; 7 bases align to TRBD1. With 7 bases clipped from V and 2 bases from J, the junction kept 8 bases outside the gene matches. Germline V CDR1 and CDR2: SGDLS, YYNGEE. The CDR3 is made up of 14 amino acids. The CDR3 region has the DNA TGTGCCAGCGGACGGGGACAGCCAAACACTGAAGCTTTCTTT. Its translation is CASGRGQPNTEAFF. Using reference TRBV9 and TRBJ1-1 for the parts outside the CDR3, the full variable domain is DSGVTQTPKHLITATGQRVTLRCSPRSGDLSVYWYQQSLDQGLQFLIQYYNGEERAKGNILERFSAQQFPDLHSELNLSSLELGDSALYFCASGRGQPNTEAFFGQGTRLTVV.

V is TRBV29-1 and J is TRBJ2-2, with D perhaps matching TRBD1 (6 bases). Germline CDR1 is SQVTM and CDR2 is ANQGSEA. There are 14 residues in the CDR3. V was shortened by 7 bases and J by 0 bases, with 12 bases between the two germline ends. CDR3 sequence: CSAVGTPNTGELFF. For the CDR3, the DNA is TGCAGCGCTGTCGGGACACCGAACACCGGGGAGCTGTTTTTT.

This chain links TRBV4-1 with TRBJ2-5, with 7 bases matching TRBD1. The ends lost 0 bases at V and 5 bases at J; junction bases unmatched: 6. The CDR3 is 15 residues long. In germline, CDR1 is MGHRA, CDR2 YSYEKL. CDR3 nucleotides: TGCGCCAGCAGCCAAGATTACAGGGGTGGGGAGACCCAGTACTTC. This sequence encodes CASSQDYRGGETQYF.

This clone was found a few times. This chain joins TRBV19 and TRBJ1-2, with TRBD1 identical over 7 bases. The trim removed 2 bases at V and 6 bases at J, leaving 3 bases unmatched. Germline V gene sequence: CDR1 LNHDA, CDR2 SQIVND (reference sequence). The CDR3 is made up of 13 amino acids. CDR3 residues: CASSIRQGHGYTF. For the CDR3, the DNA is TGTGCCAGTAGTATACGACAGGGACATGGCTACACCTTC.

This clone was picked up one time. The chain uses TRBV28 and TRBJ1-1; perhaps TRBD1 as D (6 bases). CDR1 is MDHEN, CDR2 SYDVKM, per germline. V shed 5 bases and J shed 2 bases, with 12 bases lying between them. The CDR3 runs to 14 residues. The CDR3 DNA sequence: TGTGCCAGCAGTCTCGGGACATTCAACACTGAAGCTTTCTTT. It codes for CASSLGTFNTEAFF.